The 18 T cell receptor beta chains below come from one sample, sequenced in a study of T-cell memory formation after mild COVID-19. Each CDR3 protein is one row after TCRdb ran MiXCR on the 5' RACE reads. Among about 400,000 distinct CDR3 sequences listed, about a sixth were seen once. The sample was PBMCs or a T cell subset sorted from them (not recorded which). The receptors were gathered from a man aged 18 to 30 who had mild COVID-19 (a few samples of this study predate the infection). Cell type and time point are not known.

This clonotype was recorded a few times. The J gene is TRBJ2-3, the V gene TRBV7-9; 8 nucleotides align to TRBD1. The CDR3 spans 14 residues. Germline assignment: CDR1 SEHNR and CDR2 FQNEAQ (reference sequence). The V and J ends lost 3 bases and 5 bases, in that order; junction bases with no gene match: 4. CDR3 in amino acids: CASSFNDRGDTQYF. Written as DNA, the CDR3 is TGTGCCAGCAGCTTTAACGACAGGGGAGATACGCAGTATTTT.

The CDR3 DNA reads TGCGCCAGCAGCCAAAGACCGGGACGGATCCAAGAGACCCAGTACTTC. Amino acid sequence: CASSQRPGRIQETQYF. This chain joins TRBV4-1 and TRBJ2-5, with D perhaps given as TRBD1 or TRBD2 (5 bases each). The CDR3 spans 16 residues. Trimming left V 2 bases short and J 1 base short, with 14 bases between. CDR1 is MGHRA and CDR2 is YSYEKL in the germline V gene.

The chain recombines TRBV20-1 with TRBJ2-5, with D possibly called TRBD1 or TRBD2 (5 bases each). V lost 1 base and J 5 bases, leaving 8 bases between the germline ends. The CDR3 contains 12 residues. The germline V gene has CDR1 DFQATT and CDR2 SNEGSKA (reference sequence). The CDR3 loop is CSARAGAETQYF. CDR3 nucleotides: TGCAGTGCTAGAGCCGGGGCTGAGACCCAGTACTTC.

V is TRBV12-3 or TRBV12-4 and J is TRBJ1-4; D may be TRBD1 (5 bases). Trimming cost V 4 bases and J 4 bases, with 10 bases left between them. The CDR3 is 14 residues long. The CDR3 DNA reads as TGTGCCAGCAGTTGGTGGAGGGGTAATGAAAAACTGTTTTTT. Protein product: CASSWWRGNEKLFF.

The rearrangement joins TRBV7-9 to TRBJ2-5; no firm D call. Germline lookup yields CDR1 SEHNR and CDR2 FQNEAQ (reference sequence). V was clipped by 5 bases and J by 0 bases, with 10 bases between them. This CDR3 has 14 residues. The CDR3 here is CASSGVAYQETQYF. The CDR3, as DNA: TGTGCCAGCAGCGGAGTAGCTTACCAAGAGACCCAGTACTTC.

This clonotype has a handful of counts. This chain uses TRBV20-1 with TRBJ2-5; D is tentatively TRBD1 or TRBD2 (5 bases each). This CDR3 is 12 amino acids long. Trimming shortened V by 0 bases and J by 6 bases, and 8 bases separated the two germline ends. Germline V lookup: CDR1 DFQATT, CDR2 SNEGSKA (reference sequence). The CDR3 spells CSARDEGKTQYF. The CDR3 DNA is TGCAGTGCTAGAGACGAGGGGAAGACCCAGTACTTC.

The sample holds a few counts of this clonotype. V gene TRBV6-4 combines with J gene TRBJ1-2, with D maybe TRBD1 (6 bases). Trimming stripped 0 bases from V and 6 bases from J, with 14 bases between. CDR3 length: 15 residues. Germline V gene sequence: CDR1 MRHNA, CDR2 SNTAGT. The CDR3, as DNA: TGTGCCAGCAGTGACTCGGGCAGGGGACGGGATGGCTACACCTTC. Translating it yields CASSDSGRGRDGYTF.

This clonotype was detected a few times. This sequence joins TRBV7-2 and TRBJ2-7; tentatively, D is TRBD1 or TRBD2 (7 bases each). The CDR3 is 15 amino acids. V was pared by 1 base and J by 2 bases, with 12 bases between. Germline V gives CDR1 SGHTA, CDR2 FQGNSA. In DNA form, the CDR3 reads TGTGCCAGCAGCTTAGTCCAGGGGGGGCCCTACGAGCAGTACTTC. This codes for CASSLVQGGPYEQYF.

This clonotype was picked up many times. The gene calls are TRBV27 and TRBJ2-1; no definite D call. The germline CDR1 and CDR2 sequences are MNHEY and SMNVEV (reference sequence). CDR3 length equals 12 residues. Trimming removed 8 bases at V and 5 bases at J, with 10 bases between. The CDR3 loop is CASLAPNNEQFF. Written as DNA, the CDR3 is TGTGCCAGCCTGGCGCCCAACAATGAGCAGTTCTTC.

V is TRBV25-1 and J is TRBJ2-2, with 7 positions matching TRBD1. The CDR3 contains 16 residues. Germline lookup yields CDR1 MGHDK and CDR2 SYGVNS. V trimming: 6 bases; J trimming: 0 bases; junction bases outside the gene matches: 7. As DNA, the CDR3 is TGTGCCAGCAGCGATACCGGGACAGCGAACACCGGGGAGCTGTTTTTT. Translating it yields CASSDTGTANTGELFF. Filled out from reference TRBV25-1 and TRBJ2-2, the complete variable domain reads EADIYQTPRYLVIGTGKKITLECSQTMGHDKMYWYQQDPGMELHLIHYSYGVNSTEKGDLSSESTVSRIRTEHFPLTLESARPSHTSQYLCASSDTGTANTGELFFGEGSRLTVL.

This clonotype was seen a few times. This chain connects TRBV6-5 to TRBJ1-2, with D hard to call. V was clipped by 2 bases and J by 2 bases, with 18 bases between them. Germline V CDR1 and CDR2: MNHEY, SVGAGI. This CDR3 region has 17 residues. CDR3 coding DNA: TGTGCCAGCAGTTACGATCTCCTCGGCCACGAAAACTATGGCTACACCTTC. This translates into CASSYDLLGHENYGYTF.

V and J are TRBV20-1 and TRBJ2-3; D remains ambiguous. Germline values: CDR1 DFQATT, CDR2 SNEGSKA (reference sequence). V was pared by 3 bases and J by 2 bases, with 12 bases between. The CDR3 is made up of 14 amino acids. The DNA for the CDR3 is TGCAGTGCTAGCTGCTCGCAAAACACAGATACGCAGTATTTT. Translating it yields CSASCSQNTDTQYF.

This clonotype was seen more than once but under ten times. The chain joins TRBV7-9 to TRBJ2-7, with 7 bases fitting TRBD1. V dropped 4 bases and J dropped 4; count of bases not matched to a gene: 19. In germline, CDR1 is SEHNR, CDR2 FQNEAQ (reference sequence). This CDR3 contains 18 residues. DNA for the CDR3: TGTGCCAGCAGCTCAACCGGGGCTGGAAAGGGGGCGATGTACGAGCAGTACGTC. Protein sequence: CASSSTGAGKGAMYEQYV.

The table lists this clonotype with many counts. The J gene is TRBJ2-7, the V gene TRBV6-5; maybe TRBD2 (5 bases). The CDR3 is made up of 13 amino acids. V was pared by 1 base and J by 3 bases, with 7 bases between. Germline-derived CDR1 and CDR2 are MNHEY and SVGAGI. CDR3 protein: CASSYFAGYEQYF. CDR3 coding DNA: TGTGCCAGCAGTTACTTCGCGGGCTACGAGCAGTACTTC.

The CDR3 here is CATSRDLADTQYF. DNA for the CDR3: TGTGCCACCAGCAGAGACCTTGCGGATACGCAGTATTTT. This chain uses TRBV15 with TRBJ2-3; D ambiguous. With 0 bases removed from V and 6 bases from J, the gap between germline ends came to 7 bases. CDR1 and CDR2 (germline): LNHNV, YYDKDF (reference sequence). The CDR3 runs 13 residues.

The V call is TRBV6-2 or TRBV6-3, the J call TRBJ1-2, with a possible D match to TRBD1 (6 bases). The CDR3 consists of 14 residues. V dropped 5 bases and J dropped 4 bases, with 14 bases sitting between them. The germline V gene encodes CDR1 MNHEY and CDR2 SVGEGT. CDR3 region: CASSPRGPVYGYTF. The CDR3 bases are TGTGCCAGCAGTCCTCGGGGGCCCGTCTATGGCTACACCTTC.

This clonotype has a count of ten or more. The chain carries TRBV4-3 and TRBJ1-2; possible D gene TRBD1, 5 bases. Germline values: CDR1 LGHNA, CDR2 YSLEER. The length of the CDR3 is 12 residues. Trimming removed 4 bases at V and 8 bases at J, with 11 bases between. CDR3 nucleotide sequence: TGCGCCAGCAGCCTCGGGACCGGCGGCTACACCTTC. It yields the protein CASSLGTGGYTF.

Of note for this clonotype: A read error may account for a junction end that differs from germline. The V and J genes are TRBV7-3 and TRBJ1-1; possibly TRBD1 for D (6 bases). Germline CDR1 is SGHTA and CDR2 is FQGTGA. This CDR3 has 15 residues. In DNA, the CDR3 is TGTGACAGCAGCTTTTCAGGGGACCACAACACTGAAGCTTTCTTT. Its translation is CDSSFSGDHNTEAFF.